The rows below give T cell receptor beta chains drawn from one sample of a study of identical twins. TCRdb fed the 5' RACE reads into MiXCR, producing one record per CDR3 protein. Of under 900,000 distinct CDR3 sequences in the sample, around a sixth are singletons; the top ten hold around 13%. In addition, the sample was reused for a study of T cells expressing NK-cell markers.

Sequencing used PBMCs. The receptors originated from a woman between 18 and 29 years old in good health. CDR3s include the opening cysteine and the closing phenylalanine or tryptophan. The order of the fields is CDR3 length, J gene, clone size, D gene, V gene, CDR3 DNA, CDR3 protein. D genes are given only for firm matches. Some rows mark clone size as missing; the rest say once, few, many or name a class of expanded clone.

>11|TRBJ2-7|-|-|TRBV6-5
TGTGCCAGCTTTAGGGGGTCCGAGCAGTACTTC
CASFRGSEQYF
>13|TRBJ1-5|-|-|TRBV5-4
TGTGCCAGCAGCACGCAGGGTTCGGAGCCCCAGCATTTT
CASSTQGSEPQHF
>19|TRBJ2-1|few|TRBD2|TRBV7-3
TGTGCCAGCAGCATTACCGGGACTAGCGGGGGAGAAGGCTACAATGAGCAGTTCTTC
CASSITGTSGGEGYNEQFF
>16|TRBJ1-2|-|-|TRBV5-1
TGCGCCAGCAGCTCATCCGGGATAACATTTCCTTATGGCTACACCTTC
CASSSSGITFPYGYTF
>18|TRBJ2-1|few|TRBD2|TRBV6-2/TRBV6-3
TGTGCCAGCAGTTACCCTCGCGGTAGTAGCGGGAGGGAGTTTGAGCAGTTCTTC
CASSYPRGSSGREFEQFF
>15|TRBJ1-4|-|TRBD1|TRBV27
TGTGCCAGCCGTGCGACAGGGGCTTTGTATGAAAAACTGTTTTTT
CASRATGALYEKLFF
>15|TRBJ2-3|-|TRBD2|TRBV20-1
TGCAGTGCCCCGACTAGCGGGGGGGCAACAGATACGCAGTATTTT
CSAPTSGGATDTQYF
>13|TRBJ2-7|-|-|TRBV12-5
TGTGCTAGTGGTTTGGAGCCATCCTACGAGCAGTACTTC
CASGLEPSYEQYF
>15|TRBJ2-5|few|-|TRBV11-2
TGTGCCAGCAGCTTTTCGGTGGGGGGCTTAGAGACCCAGTACTTC
CASSFSVGGLETQYF
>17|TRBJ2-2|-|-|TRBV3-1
TGTGCCAGCAGCCAATATCGTCGAAGGGGGGACGCCGGGGAGCTGTTTTTT
CASSQYRRRGDAGELFF